This T cell receptor beta chain derives from a study of blood T cell repertoires in COVID-19. The CDR3 runs 14 residues. Germline values: CDR1 MGHRA, CDR2 YSYEKL. Trimming removed 1 base from V and 10 bases from J, with 11 bases in between. Measured with immunoSEQ multiplex PCR; TCRdb has only the in-frame clones, and not every one. This table holds approximately 58,000 clones, roughly 88% found once. This clone has a single count. The chain has TRBV4-1 and TRBJ1-6, with D unclear. This sequence originates from a woman in her sixties or seventies with acute or convalescent COVID-19. Sequencing used peripheral blood. CDR3 region: CASSQAAQRSPLHF. The CDR3, as DNA: TGCGCCAGCAGCCAAGCGGCCCAGCGCTCACCCCTCCACTTT.